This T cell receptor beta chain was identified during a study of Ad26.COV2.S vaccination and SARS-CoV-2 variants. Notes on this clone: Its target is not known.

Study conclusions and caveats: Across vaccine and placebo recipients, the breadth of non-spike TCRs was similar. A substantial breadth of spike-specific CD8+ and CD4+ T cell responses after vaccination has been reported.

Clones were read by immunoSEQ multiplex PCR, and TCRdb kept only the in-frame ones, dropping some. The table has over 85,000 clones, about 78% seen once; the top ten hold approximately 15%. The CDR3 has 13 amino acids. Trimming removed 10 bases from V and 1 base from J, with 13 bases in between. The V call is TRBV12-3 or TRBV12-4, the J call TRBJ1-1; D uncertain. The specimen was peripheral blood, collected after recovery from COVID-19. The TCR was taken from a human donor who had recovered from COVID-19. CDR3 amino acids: CATSDQPNTEAFF. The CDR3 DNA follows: TGTGCCACCTCGGACCAACCGAACACTGAAGCTTTCTTT.